These 17 T cell receptor beta chains came from one sample sequenced in a study of graft-versus-host responses after intestinal transplantation. No antigen has been assigned to these receptors. Assay: immunoSEQ multiplex PCR; the TCRdb copy retains only in-frame clones and omits some. The sample consists of about 120,000 clones, 90% to 95% of them appearing once. The sequenced sample was unstimulated CD4+ T cells sorted from spleen or lymph node cells, obtained before transplant. The receptors come from a human donor who was the organ donor for an intestinal transplant.

This chain uses TRBV7-2 with TRBJ2-7, with 15 nucleotides matching TRBD2. J was trimmed by 4 bases and V by 2 bases; bases with no gene match: 3. This CDR3 spans 16 amino acids. CDR1 SGHTA and CDR2 FQGNSA come from the germline V gene. CDR3 region: CASSLRTSGRDYEQYF. Here the CDR3 DNA reads TGTGCCAGCAGCTTACGGACTAGCGGGAGGGATTACGAGCAGTACTTC.

The chain has TRBV25-1 and TRBJ2-3, with 7 bases that match TRBD2. J was trimmed by 3 bases and V by 2 bases; bases with no gene match: 2. Germline CDR1 and CDR2: MGHDK and SYGVNS. This CDR3 comprises 14 residues. CDR3 sequence (DNA): TGTGCCAGCAGTGAAAGCGGGAAAACAGATACGCAGTATTTT. It translates to CASSESGKTDTQYF.

This chain joins TRBV19 and TRBJ1-5; D gene ambiguous. The CDR3 consists of 15 residues. The V and J ends lost 3 bases and 0 bases respectively, with 9 bases between them. Per the germline V gene, CDR1 is LNHDA and CDR2 is SQIVND (reference sequence). The CDR3 protein is CASSIQLDSNQPQHF. CDR3 DNA: TGTGCCAGTAGTATCCAACTTGATAGCAATCAGCCCCAGCATTTT.

This sequence joins TRBV7-2 and TRBJ1-1, with 7 bases matching TRBD1. The V and J ends lost 11 bases and 1 base, in that order; junction bases with no gene match: 10. Germline-derived CDR1 and CDR2 are SGHTA and FQGNSA. CDR3 length: 14 amino acids. In DNA form, the CDR3 reads TGTGCCGGCTCATCGGGACAGTCGAACACTGAAGCTTTCTTT. Its protein is CAGSSGQSNTEAFF.

The V and J genes are TRBV2 and TRBJ1-1; no definite D call. Germline CDR1 and CDR2: SNHLY and FYNNEI. Trimming cost V 6 bases and J 1 base, with 12 bases left between them. CDR3 length equals 14 residues. The CDR3 sequence is CASRDPRKNTEAFF. CDR3 bases: TGTGCCAGCAGGGACCCGAGGAAGAACACTGAAGCTTTCTTT.

The V gene is TRBV10-3, the J gene TRBJ2-7; no definite D call. Trimming took 3 bases from V and 3 from J, leaving 9 bases between them. CDR1 is ENHRY, CDR2 SYGVKD, per germline. The CDR3 is made up of 13 amino acids. The CDR3 loop is CAISEGQSYEQYF. The CDR3 region has the DNA TGTGCCATCAGTGAAGGGCAGAGCTACGAGCAGTACTTC.

The gene calls are TRBV18 and TRBJ1-4; the match to TRBD1 covers 7 bases. From germline, CDR1 is KGHSH and CDR2 LQKENI. J was trimmed by 7 bases and V by 5 bases; bases with no gene match: 7. The CDR3 runs 14 residues. CDR3 bases: TGTGCCAGCTCAGCCGACAGGGAGTCTGAAAAACTGTTTTTT. Translation gives CASSADRESEKLFF.

The chain employs TRBV5-4 and TRBJ2-7; D not resolved. V lost 2 bases and J 2 bases, leaving 8 bases between the germline ends. CDR1 and CDR2 from the germline V gene are SGHNT and YYREEE (reference sequence). CDR3 length: 13 amino acids. The CDR3, as DNA: TGTGCCAGCAGCTTCTTTAGCACCTACGAGCAGTACTTC. As protein: CASSFFSTYEQYF.

The rearrangement links TRBV5-1 to TRBJ1-5; D ambiguous. Per the germline V gene, CDR1 is SGHRS and CDR2 is YFSETQ. The length of the CDR3 is 11 residues. Trimming took off 4 bases at V and 3 bases at J, with 2 bases between the two ends. CDR3 nucleotides: TGCGCCAGCAGCGACAATCAGCCCCAGCATTTT. It codes for CASSDNQPQHF.

Notes on this clone: Additional DNA sequences in this sample encode the identical CDR3. V and J are TRBV18 and TRBJ2-5; D may be TRBD1 (6 bases). Trimming stripped 3 bases from V and 3 bases from J, with 8 bases between. The CDR3 consists of 13 residues. Looked up from germline, CDR1 is KGHSH and CDR2 is LQKENI. This CDR3 is CASSPGQEETQYF. The CDR3 DNA is TGTGCCAGCTCACCGGGACAAGAAGAGACCCAGTACTTC.

This clone was found once. The chain combines TRBV19 with TRBJ1-2, with 8 bases that match TRBD1. The V gene's germline CDR1 is LNHDA and CDR2 SQIVND (reference sequence). J lost 4 bases, V lost 4 bases, and 2 bases had no gene match. The CDR3 is made up of 13 amino acids. The CDR3 sequence: CASSTGGSYGYTF. The CDR3 region has the DNA TGTGCCAGTAGTACAGGGGGCAGCTATGGCTACACCTTC. Full variable domain (missing parts from reference TRBV19 and TRBJ1-2): DGGITQSPKYLFRKEGQNVTLSCEQNLNHDAMYWYRQDPGQGLRLIYYSQIVNDFQKGDIAEGYSVSREKKESFPLTVTSAQKNPTAFYLCASSTGGSYGYTFGSGTRLTVV.

This chain joins TRBV6-5 and TRBJ2-5; 10 bases agree with TRBD2. V gave up 1 base and J gave up 10 bases; unmatched junction bases: 0. Germline loops: CDR1 MNHEY, CDR2 SVGAGI. The CDR3 spans 12 residues. Here the CDR3 DNA reads TGTGCCAGCAGTTACTTAGCGGGAGGCCAGTACTTC. It specifies CASSYLAGGQYF.

This chain uses TRBV14 with TRBJ2-3; D is undetermined. Looked up from germline, CDR1 is SGHDN and CDR2 is FVKESK. The CDR3 contains 15 residues. Between the trimmed V and J ends, which lost 2 bases and 0 bases, there was a span of 9 bases. CDR3 amino acids: CASSQWRGSTDTQYF. The CDR3 DNA reads TGTGCCAGCAGCCAATGGAGAGGCAGCACAGATACGCAGTATTTT.

The chain employs TRBV7-8 and TRBJ2-1; 13 bases fit TRBD2. The ends lost 5 bases at V and 4 bases at J; junction bases unmatched: 14. CDR1 is SGHVS, CDR2 FQNEAQ, per germline. The CDR3 contains 19 residues. The CDR3 loop is CASSLRMKLAGGKYNEQFF. The CDR3 DNA follows: TGTGCCAGCAGCCTCCGTATGAAACTAGCGGGAGGGAAATACAATGAGCAGTTCTTC.

The gene calls are TRBV29-1 and TRBJ1-1; 7 bases agree with TRBD1. This CDR3 contains 13 residues. The ends lost 7 bases at V and 1 base at J; junction bases unmatched: 6. Germline V CDR1 and CDR2: SQVTM, ANQGSEA. The CDR3 protein is CSANRGQNTEAFF. DNA of the CDR3: TGCAGCGCCAACAGGGGCCAGAACACTGAAGCTTTCTTT.

The V gene is TRBV4-2, the J gene TRBJ2-7; 10 nucleotides line up with TRBD2. CDR3 length: 15 amino acids. V dropped 1 base and J dropped 5; count of bases not matched to a gene: 5. Per germline, CDR1 LGHNA and CDR2 YNFKEQ. The CDR3 region is CASSQVKAGGNEQYF. CDR3 nucleotides: TGTGCCAGCAGCCAAGTAAAAGCGGGAGGGAACGAGCAGTACTTC.

This clone was seen more than once but under ten times. This sequence joins TRBV7-8 and TRBJ2-1; 11 nucleotides align to TRBD2. This CDR3 region has 16 residues. V shed 1 base and J 4 bases; nucleotides not matched to a gene: 3. Germline CDR1 and CDR2: SGHVS and FQNEAQ. The CDR3 loop reads CASSLGTSGSYNEQFF. The CDR3 nucleotides read TGTGCCAGCAGCTTAGGAACTAGCGGGAGTTACAATGAGCAGTTCTTC.